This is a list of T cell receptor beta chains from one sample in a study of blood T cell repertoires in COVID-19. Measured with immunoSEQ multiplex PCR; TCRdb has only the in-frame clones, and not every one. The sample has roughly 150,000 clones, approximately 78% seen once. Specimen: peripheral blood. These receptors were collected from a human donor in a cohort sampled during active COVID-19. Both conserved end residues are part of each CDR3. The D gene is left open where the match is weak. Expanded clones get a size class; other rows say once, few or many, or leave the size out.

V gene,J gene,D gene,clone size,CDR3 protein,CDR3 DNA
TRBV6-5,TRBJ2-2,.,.,CASFPSGNTGELFF,TGTGCCAGCTTCCCCAGCGGGAACACCGGGGAGCTGTTTTTT
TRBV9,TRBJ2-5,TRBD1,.,CASSVAAGGNRETQYF,TGTGCCAGCAGCGTAGCGGCAGGGGGCAATCGGGAGACCCAGTACTTC
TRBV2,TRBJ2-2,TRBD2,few,CASSWSSGGADTGELFF,TGTGCCAGCAGCTGGTCTAGCGGGGGGGCGGACACCGGGGAGCTGTTTTTT
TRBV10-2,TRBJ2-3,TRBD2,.,CASSEGPGTSPTDTQYF,TGCGCCAGCAGTGAGGGACCCGGGACTAGTCCCACAGATACGCAGTATTTT
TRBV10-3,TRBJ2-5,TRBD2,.,CAISDNGGARETQYF,TGTGCCATCAGTGATAACGGGGGGGCGAGAGAGACCCAGTACTTC
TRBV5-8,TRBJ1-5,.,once,CASSRGQRDQPQHF,TGTGCCAGCAGCCGTGGACAAAGGGATCAGCCCCAGCATTTT
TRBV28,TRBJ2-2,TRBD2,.,CASSLGRGQNTGELFF,TGTGCCAGCAGCCTCGGGAGGGGTCAGAACACCGGGGAGCTGTTTTTT
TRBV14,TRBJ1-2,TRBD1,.,CASSPVTGVYGYTF,TGTGCCAGCAGCCCGGTGACAGGGGTCTATGGCTACACCTTC
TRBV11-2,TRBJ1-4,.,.,CASSPSRQAANEKLFF,TGTGCCAGCAGCCCCTCCCGACAGGCGGCTAATGAAAAACTGTTTTTT
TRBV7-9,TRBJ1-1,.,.,CASSGGALRAFF,TGTGCCAGCAGCGGGGGGGCCCTCAGAGCTTTCTTT
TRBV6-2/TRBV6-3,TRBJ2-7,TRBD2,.,CASSYELSGIGYEQYF,TGTGCCAGCAGTTACGAGCTTAGCGGGATCGGATACGAGCAGTACTTC
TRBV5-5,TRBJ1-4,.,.,CASSRVEKLFF,TGTGCCAGCAGCCGAGTTGAAAAACTGTTTTTT
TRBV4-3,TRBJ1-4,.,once,CASSQEGEEEKLFF,TGCGCCAGCAGCCAAGAAGGGGAGGAGGAAAAACTGTTTTTT
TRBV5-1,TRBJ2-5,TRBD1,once,CASSREIGTGEETQYF,TGCGCCAGCAGCAGGGAGATCGGGACAGGAGAAGAGACCCAGTACTTC
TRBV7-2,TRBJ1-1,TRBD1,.,CASSPRGANTEAFF,TGTGCCAGCAGCCCCAGGGGGGCGAACACTGAAGCTTTCTTT
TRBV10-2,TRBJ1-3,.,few,CASSRDISGNTIYF,TGCGCCAGCAGCAGGGATATCTCTGGAAACACCATATATTTT
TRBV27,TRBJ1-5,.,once,CASGTGSQPQHF,TGTGCCAGCGGTACAGGGAGTCAGCCCCAGCATTTT
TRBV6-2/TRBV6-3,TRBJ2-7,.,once,CASSYSGSFSGYEQYF,TGTGCCAGCAGTTACTCGGGTAGTTTTTCGGGCTACGAGCAGTACTTC
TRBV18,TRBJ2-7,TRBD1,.,CASSPGTAVEQYF,TGTGCCAGCTCACCCGGGACAGCTGTCGAGCAGTACTTC
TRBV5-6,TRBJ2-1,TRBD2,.,CASSRTLLAQNEQFF,TGTGCCAGCAGCCGGACGCTACTAGCGCAGAATGAGCAGTTCTTC
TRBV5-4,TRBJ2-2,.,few,CASSLNRKPGELFF,TGTGCCAGCAGCTTGAACAGAAAACCCGGGGAGCTGTTTTTT
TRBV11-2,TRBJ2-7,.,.,CASTVVSGSEIFYEQYF,TGTGCCAGCACCGTGGTCTCCGGCAGCGAAATTTTCTACGAGCAGTACTTC
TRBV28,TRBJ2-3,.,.,CASSFITGGLTDTQYF,TGTGCCAGCAGTTTTATAACTGGGGGCCTTACAGATACGCAGTATTTT
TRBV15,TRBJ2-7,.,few,CATRRDSYEQYF,TGTGCCACCAGGAGGGACTCCTACGAGCAGTACTTC
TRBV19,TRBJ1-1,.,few,CASSAGMIEAFF,TGTGCCAGTAGCGCAGGGATGATTGAAGCTTTCTTT
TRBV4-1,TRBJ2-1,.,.,CASSQDLIPQVYNEQFF,TGCGCCAGCAGCCAAGATCTGATCCCCCAGGTCTACAATGAGCAGTTCTTC
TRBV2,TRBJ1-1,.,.,CASSEPQGSMNTEAFF,TGTGCCAGCAGTGAACCCCAGGGGTCGATGAACACTGAAGCTTTCTTT
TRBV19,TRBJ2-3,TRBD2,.,CASRRSGGSTDTQYF,TGTGCCAGTAGAAGGAGCGGGGGAAGCACAGATACGCAGTATTTT